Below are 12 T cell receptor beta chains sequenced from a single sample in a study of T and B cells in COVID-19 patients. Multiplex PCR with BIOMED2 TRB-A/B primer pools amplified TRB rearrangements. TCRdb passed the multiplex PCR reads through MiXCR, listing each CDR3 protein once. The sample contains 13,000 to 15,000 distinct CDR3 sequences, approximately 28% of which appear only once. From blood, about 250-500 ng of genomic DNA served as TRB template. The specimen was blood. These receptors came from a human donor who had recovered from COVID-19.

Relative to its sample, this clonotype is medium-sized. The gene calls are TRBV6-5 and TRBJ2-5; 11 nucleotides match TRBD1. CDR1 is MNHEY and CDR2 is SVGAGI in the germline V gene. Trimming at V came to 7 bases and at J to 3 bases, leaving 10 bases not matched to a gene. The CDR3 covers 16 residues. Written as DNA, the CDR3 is TGTGCCAGCACCTTACGGGGACAGGGGGAAGAAGAGACCCAGTACTTC. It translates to CASTLRGQGEEETQYF.

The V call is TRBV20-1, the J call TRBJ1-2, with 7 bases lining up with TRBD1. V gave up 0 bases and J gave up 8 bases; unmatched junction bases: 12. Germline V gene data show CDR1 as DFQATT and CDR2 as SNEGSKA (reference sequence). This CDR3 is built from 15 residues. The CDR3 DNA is TGCAGTGCTAGAGATCAGGGGGTCGGGGCCCTCGGCTACACCTTC. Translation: CSARDQGVGALGYTF.

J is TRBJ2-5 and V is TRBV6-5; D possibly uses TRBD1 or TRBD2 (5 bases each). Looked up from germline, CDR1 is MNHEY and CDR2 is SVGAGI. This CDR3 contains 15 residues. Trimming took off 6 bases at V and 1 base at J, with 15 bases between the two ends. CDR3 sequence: CASSAPGTPQETQYF. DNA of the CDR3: TGTGCCAGCAGCGCGCCCGGGACGCCCCAAGAGACCCAGTACTTC.

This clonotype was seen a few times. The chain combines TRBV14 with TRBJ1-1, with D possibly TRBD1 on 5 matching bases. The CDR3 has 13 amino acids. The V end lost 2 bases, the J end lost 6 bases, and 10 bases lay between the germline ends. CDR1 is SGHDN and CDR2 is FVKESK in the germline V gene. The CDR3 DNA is TGTGCCAGCAGCCAAATATTGGGACCTGAAGCTTTCTTT. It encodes CASSQILGPEAFF.

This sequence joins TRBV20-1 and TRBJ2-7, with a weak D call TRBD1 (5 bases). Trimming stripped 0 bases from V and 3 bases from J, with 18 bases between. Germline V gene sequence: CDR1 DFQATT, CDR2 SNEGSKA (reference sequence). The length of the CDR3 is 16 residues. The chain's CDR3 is CSAREPARDRYYEQYF. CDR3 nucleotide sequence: TGCAGTGCTAGAGAACCAGCTAGAGACAGATACTACGAGCAGTACTTC.

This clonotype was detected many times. The chain's CDR3 is CASSYRVEGEQYF. The CDR3 nucleotides are TGTGCCAGCAGTTACAGGGTTGAAGGCGAGCAGTACTTC. The chain recombines TRBV27 with TRBJ2-7; D might be TRBD1 (6 bases). V was clipped by 4 bases and J by 6 bases, with 13 bases between them. Per the germline V gene, CDR1 is MNHEY and CDR2 is SMNVEV (reference sequence). The CDR3 has 13 residues.

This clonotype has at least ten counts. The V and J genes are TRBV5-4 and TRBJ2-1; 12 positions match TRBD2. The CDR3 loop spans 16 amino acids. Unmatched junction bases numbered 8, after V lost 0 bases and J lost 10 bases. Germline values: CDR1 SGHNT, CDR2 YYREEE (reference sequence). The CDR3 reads CASSLGASGRVLEQFF. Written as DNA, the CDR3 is TGTGCCAGCAGCTTGGGGGCTAGCGGGAGGGTCCTGGAGCAGTTCTTC.

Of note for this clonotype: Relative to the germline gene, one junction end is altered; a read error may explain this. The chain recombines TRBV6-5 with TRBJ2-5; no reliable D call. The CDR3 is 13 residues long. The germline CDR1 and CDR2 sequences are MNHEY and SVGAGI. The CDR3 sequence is CASSLQRGETQYF. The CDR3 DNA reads TGCGCCAGCAGTCTCCAGCGTGGAGAGACCCAGTACTTC.

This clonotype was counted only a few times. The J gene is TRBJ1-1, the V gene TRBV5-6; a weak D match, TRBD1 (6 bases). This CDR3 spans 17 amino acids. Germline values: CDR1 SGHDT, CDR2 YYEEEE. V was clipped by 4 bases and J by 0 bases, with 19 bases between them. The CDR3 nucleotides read TGTGCCAGCAGCCTCTCGACAGGAGTGGGGTTGAACACTGAAGCTTTCTTT. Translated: CASSLSTGVGLNTEAFF.

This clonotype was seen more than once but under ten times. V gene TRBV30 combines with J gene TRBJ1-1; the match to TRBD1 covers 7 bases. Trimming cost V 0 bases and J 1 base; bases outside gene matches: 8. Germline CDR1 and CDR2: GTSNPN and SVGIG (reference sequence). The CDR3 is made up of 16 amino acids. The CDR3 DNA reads TGTGCCTGGAGTGTAGTAGGGGGCAAAAGGAACACTGAAGCTTTCTTT. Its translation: CAWSVVGGKRNTEAFF. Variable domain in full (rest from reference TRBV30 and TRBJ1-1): SQTIHQWPATLVQPVGSPLSLECTVEGTSNPNLYWYRQAAGRGLQLLFYSVGIGQISSEVPQNLSASRPQDRQFILSSKKLLLSDSGFYLCAWSVVGGKRNTEAFFGQGTRLTVV.

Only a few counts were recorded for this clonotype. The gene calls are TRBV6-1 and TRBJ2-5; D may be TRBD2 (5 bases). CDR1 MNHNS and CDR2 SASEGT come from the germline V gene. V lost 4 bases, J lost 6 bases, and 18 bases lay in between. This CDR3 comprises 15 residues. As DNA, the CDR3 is TGTGCCAGCAGTGCGGGGAAGACTATAGTTAAGACCCAGTACTTC. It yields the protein CASSAGKTIVKTQYF.

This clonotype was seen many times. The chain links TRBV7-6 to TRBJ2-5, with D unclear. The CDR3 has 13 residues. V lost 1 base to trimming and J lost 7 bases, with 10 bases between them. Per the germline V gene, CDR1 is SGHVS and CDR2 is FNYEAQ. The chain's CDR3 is CASSLDPTWTQYF. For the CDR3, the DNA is TGTGCCAGCAGCTTAGACCCCACGTGGACCCAGTACTTC.